The rows below give T cell receptor beta chains drawn from one sample of a study of cytomegalovirus exposure and HLA in healthy donors. Profiling relied on immunoSEQ multiplex PCR, and the TCRdb table lists in-frame clones only, not all of them. This repertoire shows over 50,000 clones, about 80% found once; its top ten account for approximately 1.5%. The sequenced sample consisted of PBMCs. These receptors all stem from a man aged 35-49 years in good health and CMV-seronegative. The CDR3 runs from the conserved cysteine through the conserved F or W. A D gene is named only where the DNA matches it firmly. A row's size may be missing; if present it is once, few, many or a size class.

>.|.|TRBV13|TRBJ2-1
TGTGCCAGCGGTGGACTCTCCTACAATGAGCAGTTCTTC
CASGGLSYNEQFF
>.|.|TRBV25-1|TRBJ1-3
TGTGCCACCTCCGTCCGCGCTGGAAACACCATATATTTT
CATSVRAGNTIYF
>.|.|TRBV4-3|TRBJ1-1
TGCGCCAGCAGCCAAGATCAGGGGAACACTGAAGCTTTCTTT
CASSQDQGNTEAFF
>TRBD1|.|TRBV7-8|TRBJ1-1
TGTGCCAGCAGCTTAGATCAGGGGGTGAACACTGAAGCTTTCTTT
CASSLDQGVNTEAFF
>TRBD2|once|TRBV2|TRBJ2-5
TGTGCCAGCAGGCCTCGGGCGGGGGGGCCCACACGAGAGACCCAGTACTTC
CASRPRAGGPTRETQYF
>.|.|TRBV7-2|TRBJ1-1
TGTGCCAGCAGCTTAGGGGGGCAATTTAACACTGAAGCTTTCTTT
CASSLGGQFNTEAFF
>TRBD2|.|TRBV5-6|TRBJ2-7
TGTGCCAGCAGCTTGGGCGGGGGGCCCCCATACGAGCAGTACTTC
CASSLGGGPPYEQYF
>TRBD1|.|TRBV2|TRBJ1-4
TGTGCCAGCCAGGGGGACAGGGGGTTCGTAACCAAGGCCAGGGAGAATGAAAAACTGTTTTTT
CASQGDRGFVTKARENEKLFF
>.|.|TRBV6-5|TRBJ2-2
TGTGCCAGCAGACCCGGCGGGGTGGACACCGGGGAGCTGTTTTTT
CASRPGGVDTGELFF
>TRBD2|.|TRBV6-1|TRBJ2-1
TGTGCCAGCAGTGAGCTCCTAGCGGGTTCCTACAATGAGCAGTTCTTC
CASSELLAGSYNEQFF
>.|.|TRBV6-1|TRBJ1-3
TGTGCCAGCACTCCGAGGGGGGGACGAGGAAACACCATATATTTT
CASTPRGGRGNTIYF
>.|.|TRBV7-6|TRBJ1-2
TGTGCCAGCAGGCCGTGGGGGGACTATGGCTACACCTTC
CASRPWGDYGYTF
>.|.|TRBV15|TRBJ1-2
TGTGCCACCAGCAGAGATGTGTTACCAGGTGGCTACACCTTC
CATSRDVLPGGYTF
>TRBD2|.|TRBV28|TRBJ2-2
TGTGCCAGCAGCACCGGGACTAGCTTCGGTGGGGAGCTGTTTTTT
CASSTGTSFGGELFF
>TRBD1|.|TRBV19|TRBJ2-7
TGTGCCAGTAGTATAGTGGGACAGTTGTCCTACGAGCAGTACTTC
CASSIVGQLSYEQYF
>.|.|TRBV7-2|TRBJ2-3
TGTGCCAGCAGTCCAATAGTGTCAGATACGCAGTATTTT
CASSPIVSDTQYF
>.|few|TRBV7-9|TRBJ1-2
TGTGCCAGCAGCTTAGCGCTGCGGTCCCCCCGCGGCTATGGCTACACCTTC
CASSLALRSPRGYGYTF
>.|.|TRBV7-2|TRBJ2-2
TGTGCCAGCAGCTTAGTGCGGGGGCAGGGCTCCGGGGAGCTGTTTTTT
CASSLVRGQGSGELFF
>.|.|TRBV13|TRBJ2-1
TGTGCCAGCAGCTCCATCCTCGGGGGTGAGCAGTTCTTC
CASSSILGGEQFF
>.|.|TRBV6-1|TRBJ1-2
TGTGCCAGCAGTGAATCTGGGTCGGGGGGCTACACCTTC
CASSESGSGGYTF
>.|few|TRBV10-3|TRBJ1-4
TGTGCCATCAGTGAAGGACAGCTCGATAATGAAAAACTGTTTTTT
CAISEGQLDNEKLFF
>.|.|TRBV15|TRBJ2-1
TGTGCCACCAGCCGCGAGCGATATACAATGGGGCAGTTCTTC
CATSRERYTMGQFF
>TRBD2|.|TRBV7-7|TRBJ2-1
TGTGCTAGCAGCTTAGGCGGGGGGGCCTCGATTGAGCAGTTCTTC
CASSLGGGASIEQFF
>.|.|TRBV10-3|TRBJ1-3
TGTGCCATCAGTGTTACGCAGGACACACCTCTGGGAAACACCATATATTTT
CAISVTQDTPLGNTIYF
>TRBD1|.|TRBV30|TRBJ1-6
TGTGCCTGGACGAGCGCGGGACAGGGGGCGACTCCCCTCCACTTT
CAWTSAGQGATPLHF
>.|.|TRBV7-2|TRBJ2-3
TGTGCCAGCAGCTTAGTCCAGGGGGGTAAGGATACGCAGTATTTT
CASSLVQGGKDTQYF
>TRBD1|.|TRBV7-3|TRBJ2-2
TGTGCCAGCAGCTGGGACAGCTACACCGGGGAGCTGTTTTTT
CASSWDSYTGELFF
>TRBD1|.|TRBV7-8|TRBJ2-5
TGTGCCAGCAGCGCCGGACAGGGGGCGGGAGAGACCCAGTACTTC
CASSAGQGAGETQYF
>.|.|TRBV15|TRBJ1-2
TGTGCCACCAGCAGAGGTATAGGGGGTAACTATGGCTACACCTTC
CATSRGIGGNYGYTF
>.|.|TRBV6-5|TRBJ2-5
TGTGCCAGCAGTTACTCTCCGCCGCCCGCGATGGAGACCCAGTACTTC
CASSYSPPPAMETQYF
>TRBD1|.|TRBV27|TRBJ1-6
TGTGCCAGCAACCTAGGAAGGGGGCTTTCACCCCTCCACTTT
CASNLGRGLSPLHF
>.|.|TRBV5-5|TRBJ1-2
TGTGCCAGCAGCTCGGCCACCGGGATCTACTATGGCTACACCTTC
CASSSATGIYYGYTF
>.|.|TRBV7-9|TRBJ2-3
TGTGCCAGCAGCGGGGCAGGGAGGAGAGATACGCAGTATTTT
CASSGAGRRDTQYF
>.|.|TRBV11-3|TRBJ2-2
TGTGCCAGCAGCGCCAGATCACAGGGTCTTTTCAACACCGGGGAGCTGTTTTTT
CASSARSQGLFNTGELFF
>.|.|TRBV4-2|TRBJ1-1
TGTGCCAGCAGCCCCGGGACAAGCACTGAAGCTTTCTTT
CASSPGTSTEAFF
>.|.|TRBV6-6|TRBJ2-3
TGTGCCAGCCGCAGGGGCACTACAGATACGCAGTATTTT
CASRRGTTDTQYF
>TRBD1|.|TRBV28|TRBJ1-1
TGTGCCAGCAGTTTCCCGACAGGGAGAAACACTGAAGCTTTCTTT
CASSFPTGRNTEAFF
>.|.|TRBV19|TRBJ2-1
TGTGCCAGTAGGTCTTACAATGAGCAGTTCTTC
CASRSYNEQFF
>TRBD1|once|TRBV19|TRBJ1-6
TGTGCCAGTAGTATAGCGACAGGGGCCAATTCACCCCTCCACTTT
CASSIATGANSPLHF
>.|once|TRBV30|TRBJ2-2
TGTGCCTGGGGGTCGGGCACCGGGGAGCTGTTTTTT
CAWGSGTGELFF
>TRBD2|.|TRBV30|TRBJ2-3
TGTGCCTGGAGTTCCGGGGGGGCCCGTACGCAGTATTTT
CAWSSGGARTQYF
>.|.|TRBV9|TRBJ2-3
TGTGCCAGCAGCGTAGGGGGGGATGCTCGCACAGATACGCAGTATTTT
CASSVGGDARTDTQYF
>TRBD2|.|TRBV5-4|TRBJ2-1
TGTGCCAGCAGCTTGGCCGGGCTAGCGGGGAACAATGAGCAGTTCTTC
CASSLAGLAGNNEQFF
>.|.|TRBV10-3|TRBJ1-5
TGTGCCATCAGCCCGAAGCCAACAGGGTTTGGACAGCCCCAGCATTTT
CAISPKPTGFGQPQHF
>TRBD2|.|TRBV2|TRBJ2-1
TGTGCCAGCAGTTACGGGACTAGCAATGGTGAGCAGTTCTTC
CASSYGTSNGEQFF
>TRBD1|.|TRBV4-1|TRBJ2-5
TGCGCCAGCAGCCAGAGAACGACAGGGTTCCAAGAGACCCAGTACTTC
CASSQRTTGFQETQYF